This is a list of T cell receptor beta chains from one sample in a study of a mutant IDH1 vaccine in newly diagnosed glioma. Libraries were prepared by immunoSEQ multiplex PCR; TCRdb keeps only in-frame clonotypes and omits some of them. The table has about 82,000 clones, roughly 85% seen once. No antigens are known for them. The input for sequencing was PBMCs, taken from a glioma patient whose treatment included an IDH1 peptide vaccine. The receptors derive from a man aged 30-40 years with glioma. Some clones in this sample may be carry-over from other donors' samples. CDR3s include the opening cysteine and the closing phenylalanine or tryptophan. The D gene is left open where the match is weak. Expanded clones get a size class; other rows say once, few or many, or leave the size out.

v_gene: TRBV7-9
abundance: NA
j_gene: TRBJ1-5
d_gene: NA
CDR3aa: CASSSWTEEGQPQHF
CDR3nt: TGTGCCAGCAGCTCCTGGACAGAGGAAGGTCAGCCCCAGCATTTT

v_gene: TRBV19
abundance: NA
j_gene: TRBJ2-3
d_gene: TRBD1
CDR3aa: CASSQGALKDTQYF
CDR3nt: TGTGCCAGTAGTCAGGGGGCTTTGAAGGATACGCAGTATTTT

v_gene: TRBV7-9
abundance: NA
j_gene: TRBJ2-7
d_gene: NA
CDR3aa: CASSSEGYEQYF
CDR3nt: TGTGCCAGCAGCTCGGAGGGCTACGAGCAGTACTTC

v_gene: TRBV2
abundance: NA
j_gene: TRBJ2-5
d_gene: NA
CDR3aa: CASSVVGGRETQYF
CDR3nt: TGTGCCAGCAGTGTTGTGGGGGGACGGGAGACCCAGTACTTC

v_gene: TRBV6-6
abundance: NA
j_gene: TRBJ1-2
d_gene: NA
CDR3aa: CASSYHLGDGIYGYTF
CDR3nt: TGTGCCAGCAGTTACCATTTGGGGGATGGGATCTATGGCTACACCTTC

v_gene: TRBV29-1
abundance: NA
j_gene: TRBJ1-2
d_gene: NA
CDR3aa: CSVVLRASYGYTF
CDR3nt: TGCAGCGTTGTTCTCCGGGCATCCTATGGCTACACCTTC

v_gene: TRBV28
abundance: once
j_gene: TRBJ2-3
d_gene: NA
CDR3aa: CAGREGRTDTQYF
CDR3nt: TGTGCCGGACGGGAAGGACGCACAGATACGCAGTATTTT

v_gene: TRBV15
abundance: few
j_gene: TRBJ2-3
d_gene: TRBD2
CDR3aa: CATSGSGDTDTQYF
CDR3nt: TGTGCCACCAGCGGCAGCGGGGACACAGATACGCAGTATTTT

v_gene: TRBV28
abundance: NA
j_gene: TRBJ2-2
d_gene: NA
CDR3aa: CASTMGYTGELFF
CDR3nt: TGTGCCAGCACCATGGGATACACCGGGGAGCTGTTTTTT

v_gene: TRBV28
abundance: NA
j_gene: TRBJ2-4
d_gene: NA
CDR3aa: CAIRSEGGIQYF
CDR3nt: TGTGCCATCCGGTCGGAGGGAGGCATTCAGTACTTC

v_gene: TRBV11-2
abundance: NA
j_gene: TRBJ2-7
d_gene: NA
CDR3aa: CASSLGETYEQYF
CDR3nt: TGTGCCAGCAGCTTAGGTGAAACCTACGAGCAGTACTTC

v_gene: TRBV6-1
abundance: few
j_gene: TRBJ2-1
d_gene: TRBD2
CDR3aa: CASSRTSGYNEQFF
CDR3nt: TGTGCCAGCAGTAGGACTAGCGGCTACAATGAGCAGTTCTTC

v_gene: TRBV30
abundance: few
j_gene: TRBJ1-2
d_gene: TRBD1
CDR3aa: CAWFRGRGYGYTF
CDR3nt: TGTGCCTGGTTCAGGGGGCGCGGCTATGGCTACACCTTC

v_gene: TRBV29-1
abundance: NA
j_gene: TRBJ1-3
d_gene: NA
CDR3aa: CSVGFGVSGNTIYF
CDR3nt: TGCAGCGTTGGCTTTGGGGTCTCTGGAAACACCATATATTTT

v_gene: TRBV11-2
abundance: NA
j_gene: TRBJ1-1
d_gene: NA
CDR3aa: CASSLVAGTTEAFF
CDR3nt: TGTGCCAGCAGCTTAGTGGCTGGAACCACTGAAGCTTTCTTT

v_gene: TRBV19
abundance: once
j_gene: TRBJ1-5
d_gene: NA
CDR3aa: CASMAGGNQPQHF
CDR3nt: TGTGCCAGTATGGCAGGGGGCAATCAGCCCCAGCATTTT

v_gene: TRBV4-2
abundance: NA
j_gene: TRBJ1-1
d_gene: NA
CDR3aa: CASSQVVGVGEAFF
CDR3nt: TGTGCCAGCAGCCAAGTCGTAGGGGTAGGAGAAGCTTTCTTT

v_gene: TRBV5-1
abundance: NA
j_gene: TRBJ1-1
d_gene: NA
CDR3aa: CASSWDPTAAEAFF
CDR3nt: TGCGCCAGCAGCTGGGATCCTACGGCAGCTGAAGCTTTCTTT

v_gene: TRBV28
abundance: NA
j_gene: TRBJ1-3
d_gene: TRBD1
CDR3aa: CASSTGGGNTIYF
CDR3nt: TGTGCCAGCAGTACAGGGGGTGGAAACACCATATATTTT

v_gene: TRBV18
abundance: NA
j_gene: TRBJ1-6
d_gene: NA
CDR3aa: CASSPGGSYNSPLHF
CDR3nt: TGTGCCAGCTCACCAGGGGGCTCCTATAATTCACCCCTCCACTTT

v_gene: TRBV2
abundance: NA
j_gene: TRBJ2-4
d_gene: TRBD2
CDR3aa: CASGGRGLAKNIQYF
CDR3nt: TGTGCCAGCGGCGGGAGGGGACTAGCCAAAAACATTCAGTACTTC

v_gene: TRBV7-6
abundance: NA
j_gene: TRBJ1-1
d_gene: NA
CDR3aa: CASSAPGQLNTEAFF
CDR3nt: TGTGCCAGCAGCGCCCCCGGACAACTGAACACTGAAGCTTTCTTT

v_gene: TRBV28
abundance: NA
j_gene: TRBJ1-1
d_gene: TRBD1
CDR3aa: CASSPTGWDRTGGTEAFF
CDR3nt: TGTGCCAGCAGTCCAACAGGGTGGGATCGAACAGGGGGGACTGAAGCTTTCTTT

v_gene: TRBV5-1
abundance: NA
j_gene: TRBJ2-5
d_gene: NA
CDR3aa: CASSLRGRGPQETQYF
CDR3nt: TGCGCCAGCAGCCTCAGGGGGCGGGGGCCCCAAGAGACCCAGTACTTC

v_gene: TRBV18
abundance: NA
j_gene: TRBJ1-2
d_gene: NA
CDR3aa: CASSQGNNYGYTF
CDR3nt: TGTGCCAGCTCACAGGGGAATAACTATGGCTACACCTTC

v_gene: TRBV4-1
abundance: once
j_gene: TRBJ2-7
d_gene: TRBD1
CDR3aa: CASSQPGGQAPYEQYF
CDR3nt: TGCGCCAGCAGCCAACCCGGCGGACAGGCCCCCTACGAGCAGTACTTC

v_gene: TRBV4-2
abundance: NA
j_gene: TRBJ2-2
d_gene: NA
CDR3aa: CASSPGLVRELFF
CDR3nt: TGTGCCAGCAGTCCCGGACTCGTCCGGGAGCTGTTTTTT

v_gene: TRBV30
abundance: NA
j_gene: TRBJ1-1
d_gene: NA
CDR3aa: CAWSEEGNTEAFF
CDR3nt: TGTGCCTGGAGTGAGGAGGGGAACACTGAAGCTTTCTTT

v_gene: TRBV12-5
abundance: NA
j_gene: TRBJ2-1
d_gene: TRBD2
CDR3aa: CASGQGASGGGHEQFF
CDR3nt: TGTGCTAGTGGCCAAGGCGCTAGCGGGGGGGGCCATGAGCAGTTCTTC

v_gene: TRBV27
abundance: NA
j_gene: TRBJ2-3
d_gene: NA
CDR3aa: CASSPLRPRPPDTQYF
CDR3nt: TGTGCCAGCAGCCCCCTAAGGCCCAGGCCCCCGGATACGCAGTATTTT

v_gene: TRBV28
abundance: NA
j_gene: TRBJ1-5
d_gene: NA
CDR3aa: CASSFRTGSNQPQHF
CDR3nt: TGTGCCAGCAGTTTCCGGACGGGTAGCAATCAGCCCCAGCATTTT

v_gene: TRBV9
abundance: NA
j_gene: TRBJ2-1
d_gene: TRBD2
CDR3aa: CASSVGGRATNEQFF
CDR3nt: TGTGCCAGCAGCGTAGGAGGGAGGGCCACCAATGAGCAGTTCTTC

v_gene: TRBV6-1
abundance: NA
j_gene: TRBJ2-3
d_gene: NA
CDR3aa: CASSVVPNTDTQYF
CDR3nt: TGTGCCAGCAGTGTGGTCCCGAACACAGATACGCAGTATTTT

v_gene: TRBV18
abundance: once
j_gene: TRBJ1-1
d_gene: NA
CDR3aa: CASSADMNTEAFF
CDR3nt: TGTGCCAGCTCAGCAGATATGAACACTGAAGCTTTCTTT

v_gene: TRBV6-1
abundance: NA
j_gene: TRBJ1-4
d_gene: TRBD1
CDR3aa: CASSADRHTELFF
CDR3nt: TGTGCCAGCAGTGCGGACAGGCACACAGAACTGTTTTTT

v_gene: TRBV19
abundance: NA
j_gene: TRBJ2-3
d_gene: NA
CDR3aa: CASSGGASGTPSTDTQYF
CDR3nt: TGTGCCAGTAGTGGGGGGGCTAGCGGAACTCCTAGCACAGATACGCAGTATTTT

v_gene: TRBV6-5
abundance: NA
j_gene: TRBJ2-2
d_gene: NA
CDR3aa: CASSPWAYTGELFF
CDR3nt: TGTGCCAGCAGTCCTTGGGCTTACACCGGGGAGCTGTTTTTT

v_gene: TRBV19
abundance: once
j_gene: TRBJ1-2
d_gene: NA
CDR3aa: CASSIGAADGYTF
CDR3nt: TGTGCCAGTAGTATTGGGGCAGCGGATGGCTACACCTTC

v_gene: TRBV7-2
abundance: NA
j_gene: TRBJ1-2
d_gene: NA
CDR3aa: CASSREDSENGYTF
CDR3nt: TGTGCCAGCAGCCGTGAGGACAGTGAAAATGGCTACACCTTC

v_gene: TRBV15
abundance: NA
j_gene: TRBJ1-5
d_gene: NA
CDR3aa: CATSVGGGTPQHF
CDR3nt: TGTGCCACCAGCGTGGGAGGGGGGACGCCCCAGCATTTT

v_gene: TRBV4-3
abundance: NA
j_gene: TRBJ2-3
d_gene: TRBD2
CDR3aa: CASSQSLAGGDTQYF
CDR3nt: TGCGCCAGCAGCCAGTCACTAGCGGGGGGGGATACGCAGTATTTT

v_gene: TRBV19
abundance: NA
j_gene: TRBJ2-7
d_gene: TRBD2
CDR3aa: CASSRGGAYEQYF
CDR3nt: TGTGCCAGTAGTAGGGGGGGTGCCTACGAGCAGTACTTC

v_gene: TRBV30
abundance: NA
j_gene: TRBJ1-2
d_gene: NA
CDR3aa: CAWSDTGLKTEYTF
CDR3nt: TGTGCCTGGAGTGATACAGGGCTGAAAACGGAATACACCTTC

v_gene: TRBV18
abundance: once
j_gene: TRBJ1-3
d_gene: NA
CDR3aa: CASSPRESSGNTIYF
CDR3nt: TGTGCCAGCTCACCACGGGAGTCCTCTGGGAACACCATATATTTT

v_gene: TRBV4-1
abundance: few
j_gene: TRBJ1-5
d_gene: NA
CDR3aa: CASSQVDRQLQPQHF
CDR3nt: TGCGCCAGCAGCCAAGTTGACAGGCAACTTCAGCCCCAGCATTTT

v_gene: TRBV6-1
abundance: few
j_gene: TRBJ2-3
d_gene: TRBD2
CDR3aa: CASSERTRAADTQYF
CDR3nt: TGTGCCAGCAGTGAAAGGACTAGAGCAGCAGATACGCAGTATTTT

v_gene: TRBV27
abundance: few
j_gene: TRBJ1-1
d_gene: NA
CDR3aa: CASSFGTEAFF
CDR3nt: TGTGCCAGCAGTTTTGGCACTGAAGCTTTCTTT